Shown below are 28 T cell receptor beta chains from a single sample sequenced in a study of TIL therapy for anti-PD-1-resistant metastatic lung cancer. This was the immunoSEQ v3 assay. Here immunoSEQ multiplex PCR was the method, and the copy in TCRdb shows in-frame clones only, minus some. The sample holds thousands of clones, 64% seen once. Time point noted: pre-treatment sample, taken before nivolumab and TIL therapy. Pleural nodules or supraclavicular lymph nodes made up most of the excised metastases sampled. Sequencing was performed on tumor tissue, taken at baseline. The origin of the receptors is a man aged 65 to 85 with non-small cell lung cancer.

This clone appeared a few times. The CDR3, as DNA: TGCGCCAGCAGCCAATCCGGGTCGACAAACACCGGGGAGCTGTTTTTT. Encoded protein: CASSQSGSTNTGELFF. The J gene is TRBJ2-2, the V gene TRBV5-1; no reliable D call. V was clipped by 4 bases and J by 2 bases, with 15 bases between them. This CDR3 has 16 residues. Germline V gene data show CDR1 as SGHRS and CDR2 as YFSETQ.

In its sample, this clone ranks as medium-sized. This chain uses TRBV28 with TRBJ2-7; TRBD2 is a possible D gene (6 bases). Trimming left V 6 bases short and J 0 bases short, with 15 bases between. The CDR3 consists of 15 residues. Looked up from germline, CDR1 is MDHEN and CDR2 is SYDVKM. CDR3 DNA sequence: TGTGCCAGCAGCCCTCAACGGGAGATCTCCTACGAGCAGTACTTC. It specifies CASSPQREISYEQYF.

The CDR3 DNA reads as TGTGCCAGCAGTGACTCCCCCCACAATGAGCAGTTCTTC. It codes for CASSDSPHNEQFF. The V call is TRBV6-4, the J call TRBJ2-1; D unclear. Trimming removed 0 bases at V and 5 bases at J, with 5 bases between. CDR1 and CDR2 (germline): MRHNA, SNTAGT. The CDR3 has 13 residues.

This clone was found a few times. The chain combines TRBV11-2 with TRBJ1-5; D is possibly TRBD1 (6 bases). The CDR3 sequence is 14 residues long. Trimming took 4 bases from V and 4 from J, leaving 11 bases between them. CDR1 and CDR2 (germline): SGHAT, FQNNGV. CDR3 sequence (DNA): TGTGCCAGCAGCTCAGACAGGCAAAATCAGCCCCAGCATTTT. Residues: CASSSDRQNQPQHF.

V gene TRBV19 combines with J gene TRBJ1-5, with unresolved D. The germline V gene has CDR1 LNHDA and CDR2 SQIVND (reference sequence). V gave up 2 bases and J gave up 0 bases, with 11 bases separating them. The CDR3 is 16 amino acids. Written as DNA, the CDR3 is TGTGCCAGTAGTATATCCCATACCAATAGCAATCAGCCCCAGCATTTT. This translates into CASSISHTNSNQPQHF.

The chain joins TRBV28 to TRBJ2-7; D remains ambiguous. The CDR3 has 13 amino acids. Germline values: CDR1 MDHEN, CDR2 SYDVKM. Trimming left V 2 bases short and J 1 base short, with 6 bases between. The CDR3 region is CASSLQGSYEQYF. The CDR3, as DNA: TGTGCCAGCAGTTTACAAGGTTCCTACGAGCAGTACTTC.

The chain is built from TRBV7-2 and TRBJ2-3; 7 nucleotides align to TRBD1. The CDR3 has 15 amino acids. CDR1 and CDR2 from the germline V gene are SGHTA and FQGNSA. V was clipped by 4 bases and J by 0 bases; unmatched bases: 4. CDR3 nucleotide sequence: TGTGCCAGCAGCTCCGAGGGGGCTAGCACAGATACGCAGTATTTT. The encoded protein is CASSSEGASTDTQYF.

The V gene is TRBV28, the J gene TRBJ2-3, with 9 bases lining up with TRBD1. This CDR3 has 16 residues. The trim removed 6 bases at V and 3 bases at J, leaving 10 bases unmatched. Germline V gene sequence: CDR1 MDHEN, CDR2 SYDVKM. Here the CDR3 DNA reads TGTGCCAGCAGCCCTCCGGGACAGGGATGGACAGATACGCAGTATTTT. As protein: CASSPPGQGWTDTQYF.

The genes are TRBV15 and TRBJ1-4; D remains unclear. This CDR3 spans 15 amino acids. CDR1 and CDR2 from the germline V gene are LNHNV and YYDKDF (reference sequence). The ends were cut back, 1 base at V and 7 bases at J, with 13 bases in the middle. For the CDR3, the DNA is TGTGCCACCAGCAGAGCTCCGGGTTTAGGTGAAAAACTGTTTTTT. The encoded protein is CATSRAPGLGEKLFF. The entire variable domain, with the rest obtained from reference TRBV15 and TRBJ1-4, is as follows: DAMVIQNPRYQVTQFGKPVTLSCSQTLNHNVMYWYQQKSSQAPKLLFHYYDKDFNNEADTPDNFQSRRPNTSFCFLDIRSPGLGDTAMYLCATSRAPGLGEKLFFGSGTQLSVL.

This sequence joins TRBV7-9 and TRBJ2-5; D perhaps matches TRBD1 (6 bases). Germline V lookup: CDR1 SEHNR, CDR2 FQNEAQ (reference sequence). Deletions cut 1 base from V and 5 bases from J, with 17 bases between. This CDR3 spans 16 amino acids. The CDR3 DNA is TGTGCCAGCAGCTTAGTACAGGGAGCAGGGGTGGAGACCCAGTACTTC. Translated, it gives CASSLVQGAGVETQYF.

CDR3 sequence: CASSTGTPPISYNEQFF. CDR3 nucleotides: TGCGCCAGCAGCACCGGGACACCTCCCATCTCCTACAATGAGCAGTTCTTC. J is TRBJ2-1 and V is TRBV5-1; a weak D match, TRBD1 (6 bases). The germline V and J ends were trimmed by 4 bases and 0 bases, with 17 bases remaining between them. Germline loops: CDR1 SGHRS, CDR2 YFSETQ. CDR3 length: 17 residues.

The chain carries TRBV5-6 and TRBJ1-1; D remains unclear. The CDR3 runs 15 residues. Germline V gene lookup returns CDR1 SGHDT and CDR2 YYEEEE. Trimming shortened V by 4 bases and J by 4 bases, and 17 bases separated the two germline ends. CDR3: CASSPWTVEGTEAFF. The CDR3 DNA reads TGTGCCAGCAGCCCATGGACGGTCGAAGGCACTGAAGCTTTCTTT.

This clone appeared a single time. The chain links TRBV5-6 to TRBJ1-4; D gene unclear. CDR1 and CDR2 (germline): SGHDT, YYEEEE. Trimming left V 5 bases short and J 8 bases short, with 16 bases between. The CDR3 has 14 amino acids. CDR3 nucleotides: TGTGCCAGCAGTTCAGGAAAGGGAGTGGAAAAACTGTTTTTT. Encoded protein: CASSSGKGVEKLFF.

The CDR3 loop is CATGTSGRLTGELFF. The CDR3 DNA reads as TGTGCCACTGGGACTAGCGGGAGGCTCACCGGGGAGCTGTTTTTT. The rearrangement joins TRBV6-6 to TRBJ2-2; 15 positions agree with TRBD2. Germline loops: CDR1 MNHNY, CDR2 SVGAGI (reference sequence). The V segment lost 10 bases and the J segment 4 bases; nucleotides outside the gene matches: 4. The CDR3 is 15 residues long.

The chain is built from TRBV4-3 and TRBJ2-2; possible D gene TRBD1, 5 bases. The CDR3 contains 14 residues. The V and J ends lost 0 bases and 7 bases respectively, with 9 bases between them. The V gene's germline CDR1 is LGHNA and CDR2 YSLEER. CDR3 coding DNA: TGCGCCAGCAGCCAAGACAGGGCGATCGGGGAGCTGTTTTTT. As protein: CASSQDRAIGELFF.

Here the CDR3 DNA reads TGCGCCAGCAGTCGGGGTGAGGATGGCTACACCTTC. This sequence encodes CASSRGEDGYTF. The J gene is TRBJ1-2, the V gene TRBV5-1, with D hard to call. The CDR3 is 12 residues long. Trimming shortened V by 5 bases and J by 6 bases, and 11 bases separated the two germline ends. The germline V gene encodes CDR1 SGHRS and CDR2 YFSETQ.

CDR3 protein: CASSLRDSGGYTF. The CDR3 DNA follows: TGTGCCAGCAGCTTAAGGGACAGTGGGGGCTACACCTTC. The rearrangement uses TRBV11-2 and TRBJ1-2, with 7 bases lining up with TRBD1. V lost 2 bases and J lost 8; bases outside the gene matches: 5. Germline V gene data show CDR1 as SGHAT and CDR2 as FQNNGV. This CDR3 comprises 13 residues.

This clone came up a few times. The rearrangement joins TRBV7-2 to TRBJ2-1, with TRBD1 as a possible D gene (5 bases). Germline V gene sequence: CDR1 SGHTA, CDR2 FQGNSA. This CDR3 spans 14 amino acids. Between the trimmed V and J ends, which lost 1 base and 7 bases, there was a span of 11 bases. CDR3 DNA sequence: TGTGCCAGCAGCTTAGGGCCAACAGGTAATGAGCAGTTCTTC. Its protein is CASSLGPTGNEQFF. The full variable domain, its missing parts supplied by reference TRBV7-2 and TRBJ2-1, is GAGVSQSPSNKVTEKGKDVELRCDPISGHTALYWYRQSLGQGLEFLIYFQGNSAPDKSGLPSDRFSAERTGGSVSTLTIQRTQQEDSAVYLCASSLGPTGNEQFFGPGTRLTVL.

The J gene is TRBJ1-1, the V gene TRBV27, with no clear D. The CDR3 is made up of 15 amino acids. Germline V gives CDR1 MNHEY, CDR2 SMNVEV (reference sequence). V lost 3 bases and J 0 bases, leaving 11 bases between the germline ends. CDR3 nucleotide sequence: TGTGCCAGCAGTTTTTCGCAACAGTTGAACACTGAAGCTTTCTTT. Its protein is CASSFSQQLNTEAFF.

The rearrangement uses TRBV6-5 and TRBJ1-2; D gene unclear. The V and J ends lost 6 bases and 6 bases respectively, with 20 bases between them. The CDR3 consists of 15 residues. Germline V CDR1 and CDR2: MNHEY, SVGAGI. The CDR3 sequence: CASSQAGSDKDGYTF. The CDR3 coding sequence is TGTGCCAGCAGCCAAGCGGGGTCAGATAAAGATGGCTACACCTTC.

The CDR3 DNA reads TGCGCCAGCAGCTACGGACAGGGTCGGATGGAGCCCCAGCATTTT. Protein: CASSYGQGRMEPQHF. V usage is TRBV5-1 and J usage is TRBJ1-5; TRBD1 agrees at 8 bases. Losses at the gene ends were 3 bases for V and 8 bases for J; bases not matched to a gene: 10. This CDR3 region has 15 residues. Germline V CDR1 and CDR2: SGHRS, YFSETQ. Together with reference TRBV5-1 and TRBJ1-5, the CDR3 gives the full variable domain: KAGVTQTPRYLIKTRGQQVTLSCSPISGHRSVSWYQQTPGQGLQFLFEYFSETQRNKGNFPGRFSGRQFSNSRSEMNVSTLELGDSALYLCASSYGQGRMEPQHFGDGTRLSIL.

About this clone: One end of the junction fails to match germline, which may point to a read error. This chain uses TRBV7-7 with TRBJ2-1; maybe TRBD2 (6 bases). The CDR3 is 15 residues long. Per the germline V gene, CDR1 is SSHAT and CDR2 is FNYEAQ (reference sequence). The CDR3 nucleotides are TGTGCTAGCAGCTTAGTAGAGGGACTGGCGGGGGAGCAGTTCTTC. Its protein is CASSLVEGLAGEQFF. Together with reference TRBV7-7 and TRBJ2-1, the CDR3 gives the full variable domain: GAGVSQSPRYKVTKRGQDVTLRCDPISSHATLYWYQQALGQGPEFLTYFNYEAQPDKSGLPSDRFSAERPEGSISTLTIQRTEQRDSAMYRCASSLVEGLAGEQFFGPGTRLTVL.

This clone was detected only a few times. The CDR3 spells CAWGDEGYEQYF. The CDR3 region has the DNA TGTGCCTGGGGAGACGAAGGGTACGAGCAGTACTTC. The chain combines TRBV30 with TRBJ2-7, with D hard to call. Trimming removed 5 bases at V and 4 bases at J, with 12 bases between. Looked up from germline, CDR1 is GTSNPN and CDR2 is SVGIG (reference sequence). This CDR3 has 12 residues.

The V and J genes are TRBV18 and TRBJ2-7; D is possibly TRBD1 or TRBD2 (5 bases each). The germline V gene encodes CDR1 KGHSH and CDR2 LQKENI. V gave up 3 bases and J gave up 0 bases, with 9 bases separating them. There are 14 residues in the CDR3. CDR3 region: CASSPTGTSYEQYF. CDR3 DNA: TGTGCCAGCTCACCTACCGGGACCTCCTACGAGCAGTACTTC.

CDR3 DNA sequence: TGTGCCAGTAGTATGGGCGGAAAACAAGAGACCCAGTACTTC. It encodes CASSMGGKQETQYF. The chain joins TRBV19 to TRBJ2-5; D remains ambiguous. The germline V gene has CDR1 LNHDA and CDR2 SQIVND (reference sequence). This CDR3 has 14 amino acids. V was cut by 3 bases and J by 2 bases, with 10 bases left in between.

The CDR3 region is CASSLSPGPTYEQYF. The CDR3 DNA follows: TGTGCCAGCAGTTTATCACCAGGGCCCACCTACGAGCAGTACTTC. The gene calls are TRBV27 and TRBJ2-7, with D maybe TRBD1 (5 bases). The CDR3 is made up of 15 amino acids. The germline V gene encodes CDR1 MNHEY and CDR2 SMNVEV (reference sequence). Trimming pared 0 bases from V and 2 bases from J, leaving 11 bases between.

The chain has TRBV15 and TRBJ2-1, with 13 nucleotides matching TRBD2. The germline gives CDR1 LNHNV, CDR2 YYDKDF (reference sequence). The CDR3 sequence is 15 residues long. Germline trimming cut 3 bases from V and 6 bases from J; bases unmatched to any gene: 2. This CDR3 reads CATSRGLAGTNEQFF. The CDR3 DNA is TGTGCCACCAGCAGGGGACTAGCGGGAACCAATGAGCAGTTCTTC.

This clone was recorded only once. The chain links TRBV9 to TRBJ2-3; a possible D gene is TRBD1 (6 bases). CDR3 length: 15 residues. Trimming cost V 0 bases and J 2 bases, with 10 bases left between them. CDR1 and CDR2 from the germline V gene are SGDLS and YYNGEE. In nucleotides, the CDR3 is TGTGCCAGCAGCGTAGGGACAGCCAACACAGATACGCAGTATTTT. This sequence encodes CASSVGTANTDTQYF.